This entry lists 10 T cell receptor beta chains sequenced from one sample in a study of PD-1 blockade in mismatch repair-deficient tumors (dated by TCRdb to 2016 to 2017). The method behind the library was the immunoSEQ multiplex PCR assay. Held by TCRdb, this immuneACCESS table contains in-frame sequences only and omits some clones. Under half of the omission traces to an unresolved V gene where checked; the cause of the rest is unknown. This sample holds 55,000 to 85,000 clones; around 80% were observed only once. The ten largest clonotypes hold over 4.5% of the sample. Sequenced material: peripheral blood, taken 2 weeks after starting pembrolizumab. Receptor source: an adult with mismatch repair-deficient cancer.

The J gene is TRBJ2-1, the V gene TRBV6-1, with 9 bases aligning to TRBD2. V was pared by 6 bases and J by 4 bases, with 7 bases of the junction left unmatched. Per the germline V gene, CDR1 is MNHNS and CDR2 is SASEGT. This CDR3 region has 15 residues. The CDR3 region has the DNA TGTGCCAGCAGGCCACCGGGACTAGCTTACAATGAGCAGTTCTTC. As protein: CASRPPGLAYNEQFF.

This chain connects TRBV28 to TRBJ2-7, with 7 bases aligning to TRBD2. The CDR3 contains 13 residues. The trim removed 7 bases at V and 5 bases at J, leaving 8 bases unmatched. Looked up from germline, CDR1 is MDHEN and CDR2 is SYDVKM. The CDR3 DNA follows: TGTGCCAGCAACGGGGGGAGTATCGACGAGCAGTACTTC. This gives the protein CASNGGSIDEQYF.

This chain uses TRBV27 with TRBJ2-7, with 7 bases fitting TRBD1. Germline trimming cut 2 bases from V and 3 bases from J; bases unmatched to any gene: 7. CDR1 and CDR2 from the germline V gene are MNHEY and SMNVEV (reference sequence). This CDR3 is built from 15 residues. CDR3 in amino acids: CASSLRQGVSYEQYF. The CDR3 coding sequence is TGTGCCAGCAGTTTAAGGCAGGGGGTTAGCTACGAGCAGTACTTC.

CDR3 residues: CATSRVQREGADTQYF. The CDR3 nucleotides are TGTGCCACCAGCAGAGTGCAGCGGGAGGGGGCAGATACGCAGTATTTT. The chain carries TRBV15 and TRBJ2-3; TRBD2 matches 10 bases. Looked up from germline, CDR1 is LNHNV and CDR2 is YYDKDF (reference sequence). The CDR3 covers 16 residues. The J segment lost 4 bases and the V segment lost 1 base, leaving 5 bases of the junction unmatched. Using reference TRBV15 and TRBJ2-3 for the parts outside the CDR3, the full variable domain is DAMVIQNPRYQVTQFGKPVTLSCSQTLNHNVMYWYQQKSSQAPKLLFHYYDKDFNNEADTPDNFQSRRPNTSFCFLDIRSPGLGDTAMYLCATSRVQREGADTQYFGPGTRLTVL.

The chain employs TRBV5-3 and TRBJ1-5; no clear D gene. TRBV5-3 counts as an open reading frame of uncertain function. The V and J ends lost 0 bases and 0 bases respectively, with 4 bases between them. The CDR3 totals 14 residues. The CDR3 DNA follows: TGTGCCAGAAGCTTGGGCTATAGCAATCAGCCCCAGCATTTT. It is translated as CARSLGYSNQPQHF.

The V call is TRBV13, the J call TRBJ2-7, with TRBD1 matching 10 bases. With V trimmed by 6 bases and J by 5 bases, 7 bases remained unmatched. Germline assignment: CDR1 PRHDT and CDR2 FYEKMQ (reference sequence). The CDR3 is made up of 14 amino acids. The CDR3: CASSSRDRGHEQYF. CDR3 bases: TGTGCCAGCAGTTCCCGGGACAGGGGCCACGAGCAGTACTTC.

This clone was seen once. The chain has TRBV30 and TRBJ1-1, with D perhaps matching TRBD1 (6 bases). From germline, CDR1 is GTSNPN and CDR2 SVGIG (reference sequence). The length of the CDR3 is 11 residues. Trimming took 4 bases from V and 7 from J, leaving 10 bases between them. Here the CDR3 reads CAWTGAVEAFF. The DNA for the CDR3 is TGTGCCTGGACGGGGGCCGTTGAAGCTTTCTTT.

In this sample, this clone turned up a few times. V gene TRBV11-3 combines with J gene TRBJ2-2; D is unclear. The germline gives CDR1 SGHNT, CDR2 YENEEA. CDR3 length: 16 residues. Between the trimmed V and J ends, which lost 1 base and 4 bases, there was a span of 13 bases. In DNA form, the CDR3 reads TGTGCCAGCAGCTTAGGACGGGCTAGTTTCACCGGGGAGCTGTTTTTT. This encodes CASSLGRASFTGELFF.

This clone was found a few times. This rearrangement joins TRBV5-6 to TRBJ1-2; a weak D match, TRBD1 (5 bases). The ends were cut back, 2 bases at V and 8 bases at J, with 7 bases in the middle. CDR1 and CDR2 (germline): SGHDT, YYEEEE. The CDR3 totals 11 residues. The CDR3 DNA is TGTGCCAGCAGCTTAGGGGAGGGCTACACCTTC. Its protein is CASSLGEGYTF.

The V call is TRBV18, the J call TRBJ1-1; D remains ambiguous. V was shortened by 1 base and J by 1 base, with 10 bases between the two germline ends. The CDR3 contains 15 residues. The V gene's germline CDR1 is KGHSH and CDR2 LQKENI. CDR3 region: CASSPLGSRNTEAFF. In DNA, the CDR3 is TGTGCCAGCTCACCACTGGGGTCTCGGAACACTGAAGCTTTCTTT.